A selection of T cell receptor beta chains follows, all from one sample in a study of Tregs in tolerant kidney transplant recipients. This table comes from immunoSEQ multiplex PCR, and its TCRdb copy is limited to in-frame clones, with some not included. The sample consists of under 20,000 clones, 82% of them appearing once. Sequencing was carried out using Tregs from blood. The source is a human donor in good health. The conserved cysteine and the conserved F or W are not part of the CDR3 here. The order of the fields is CDR3 protein, clone size, V gene, J gene. Not all rows give a size; the values are once, few, many and, for expanded clones, a class.

ASGRGNEKLF,NA,TRBV14,TRBJ1-4
ASRSDGSYEQY,NA,TRBV19,TRBJ2-7
ASSPMGDTEAF,NA,TRBV7-6,TRBJ1-1
ASAIEREWGFNYEQY,medium-sized,TRBV2,TRBJ2-7
ASRSGLQQSRANVLT,NA,TRBV21-1,TRBJ2-6
SVDPGAEAF,NA,TRBV29-1,TRBJ1-1
ASSDLGRGNTEAF,NA,TRBV6-1,TRBJ1-1
ASSLLGSPLLSGTSGTVSYEQY,NA,TRBV27,TRBJ2-7
ASRSLAGPEQF,once,TRBV6-5,TRBJ2-1
ASSLGQIRNQPQH,NA,TRBV5-8,TRBJ1-5
ASSYNGSRH,NA,TRBV6-8,TRBJ1-6
ASSDTPYEQY,NA,TRBV25-1,TRBJ2-7
AWSRGLGAEAF,NA,TRBV30,TRBJ1-1
ASRPGTGNTGELF,NA,TRBV7-9,TRBJ2-2
ASSSGLALAGANVLT,NA,TRBV11-1,TRBJ2-6
ASSLGQKRSTEAF,NA,TRBV5-1,TRBJ1-1
ASSLLAGGAGLNIQY,NA,TRBV5-5,TRBJ2-4
ASSLGYQETQY,NA,TRBV5-1,TRBJ2-5
ASSPGNRFYYGYT,NA,TRBV18,TRBJ1-2
SGRQLTNTEAF,NA,TRBV29-1,TRBJ1-1
ATLMYRGEQPQH,NA,TRBV6-1,TRBJ1-5
ASSFHPGLAGIKEQY,NA,TRBV27,TRBJ2-7
ASHRSGGAGSTDTQY,NA,TRBV7-8,TRBJ2-3
ASSPHRVGEQY,NA,TRBV9,TRBJ2-7
ASRRDSYATNEKLF,NA,TRBV6-6,TRBJ1-4
ASSSGTSGSADTQY,NA,TRBV7-2,TRBJ2-3
ASSRSGATGELF,few,TRBV7-2,TRBJ2-2
ASSSVGAGLTHQF,few,TRBV7-2,TRBJ2-1
ASSIVGFPETQY,NA,TRBV19,TRBJ2-5
ASLQASPDQPQH,few,TRBV6-1,TRBJ1-5
ASSGRLGDSSGNTIY,once,TRBV19,TRBJ1-3
ASSLTGGYGYT,NA,TRBV7-2,TRBJ1-2
ASRGWTGHLGEQY,NA,TRBV7-9,TRBJ2-7
ASSPLGQDETQY,NA,TRBV2,TRBJ2-5
ASSAGLAGAQY,NA,TRBV11-3,TRBJ2-5
ASSPRYQETQY,NA,TRBV18,TRBJ2-5
ASGQGGGYEQY,NA,TRBV6-5,TRBJ2-7
ASSRGPPGNEQY,NA,TRBV4-3,TRBJ2-7
ASSLFGGEGEKLF,NA,TRBV5-1,TRBJ1-4
ASSSGLSSYNEQF,NA,TRBV19,TRBJ2-1
ASGHGNEQF,few,TRBV9,TRBJ2-1